The sequence of this TCR beta chain was determined in a study of shared clonotypes between healthy human individuals. This clone was seen a few times. The germline V gene has CDR1 SGDLS and CDR2 YYNGEE. V lost 0 bases to trimming and J lost 5 bases; unmatched junction nucleotides: 3. The CDR3 runs to 16 residues. Libraries were prepared by immunoSEQ multiplex PCR; TCRdb keeps only in-frame clonotypes and omits some of them. The sample has 450,000 to 500,000 clones; over 65% are singletons. The J gene is TRBJ2-1, the V gene TRBV9, with 12 bases aligning to TRBD2. The receptor was isolated from a middle-aged woman in good health. Some clones in this sample may be carry-over from other donors' samples. The sequencing input was PBMCs. CDR3 nucleotides: TGTGCCAGCAGCGTAGCACTAGCGGGAGGCCACAATGAGCAGTTCTTC. Amino acid sequence: CASSVALAGGHNEQFF.